This TCR beta chain was sequenced in a study of shared clonotypes between healthy human individuals. Study results and caveats: Clonotype sharing among donors likely depends on sequencing depth.

To note about this clone: Its antigen remains unidentified.

Germline V gives CDR1 SGHRS, CDR2 YFSETQ. V was cut by 1 base and J by 7 bases, with 15 bases left in between. The CDR3 totals 14 residues. Some clones are missing from TCRdb's copy, which holds only in-frame ones; the method was immunoSEQ multiplex PCR. Seen here are about 1,900,000 clones, about 95% observed once, and the top ten hold more than 0.9%. The naive CD8 fraction comprised CD45RO-negative cells positively selected for CCR7 and excluded terminally differentiated effector memory CD45RA+ cells. The specimen was naive CD8+ T cells sorted from blood. The gene calls are TRBV5-1 and TRBJ2-7; the D gene is possibly TRBD2 (5 bases). The origin of this receptor is a man in his late teens or twenties in good health. The CDR3 spells CASSLRSREEEQYF. CDR3 DNA sequence: TGCGCCAGCAGCTTGAGGTCCCGGGAAGAGGAGCAGTACTTC.